Below are 27 T cell receptor beta chains sequenced from a single sample in a study of blood T cell repertoires in COVID-19. The assay was immunoSEQ multiplex PCR, and TCRdb's table has in-frame clones only and misses some. The table includes about 100,000 clones, approximately 90% detected once. Sequenced sample: peripheral blood. These receptors originate from a man in his 60s with acute or convalescent COVID-19.

The chain has TRBV7-8 and TRBJ1-1; TRBD1 matches at 7 bases. Germline lookup yields CDR1 SGHVS and CDR2 FQNEAQ. Unmatched junction bases numbered 6, after V lost 5 bases and J lost 3 bases. The CDR3 has 14 amino acids. CDR3 in amino acids: CASSLGQSHTEAFF. CDR3 DNA sequence: TGTGCCAGCAGCCTGGGACAGTCTCACACTGAAGCTTTCTTT.

The chain uses TRBV30 and TRBJ1-3; TRBD1 is a possible D gene (5 bases). The CDR3 is made up of 12 amino acids. Deletions cut 8 bases from V and 2 bases from J, with 10 bases between. The V gene's germline CDR1 is GTSNPN and CDR2 SVGIG (reference sequence). Here the CDR3 reads CASPGAGNTIYF. The CDR3 DNA reads TGTGCCAGCCCGGGGGCTGGAAACACCATATATTTT. Together with reference TRBV30 and TRBJ1-3, the CDR3 gives the full variable domain: SQTIHQWPATLVQPVGSPLSLECTVEGTSNPNLYWYRQAAGRGLQLLFYSVGIGQISSEVPQNLSASRPQDRQFILSSKKLLLSDSGFYLCASPGAGNTIYFGEGSWLTVV.

The chain combines TRBV27 with TRBJ2-3, with D possibly TRBD2 on 5 matching bases. CDR1 is MNHEY and CDR2 is SMNVEV in the germline V gene (reference sequence). Trimming shortened V by 10 bases and J by 2 bases, and 19 bases separated the two germline ends. The CDR3 has 15 residues. CDR3 sequence (DNA): TGTGCCACCACCGTGCTAGCCGGCCACACAGATACGCAGTATTTT. It yields the protein CATTVLAGHTDTQYF.

V usage is TRBV2 and J usage is TRBJ2-5; 12 positions agree with TRBD2. This CDR3 is built from 18 residues. Germline values: CDR1 SNHLY, CDR2 FYNNEI. After removal of 2 bases from V and 2 bases from J, the junction contained 9 bases not matched to a gene. The CDR3 DNA sequence: TGTGCCAGCAGTGAATTCGAACTAGCGGGAGGAAGGCAAGAGACCCAGTACTTC. It translates to CASSEFELAGGRQETQYF.

This chain links TRBV7-6 with TRBJ1-1; 8 bases fit TRBD1. V lost 7 bases, J lost 4 bases, and 17 bases stayed unmatched. The CDR3 spans 17 residues. CDR1 and CDR2 (germline): SGHVS, FNYEAQ. The DNA of the CDR3 is TGTGCCAGCACCCGGACAGGGTTATTGCAGGGATCCACTGAAGCTTTCTTT. It translates to CASTRTGLLQGSTEAFF.

V and J are TRBV2 and TRBJ1-1; a weak D match, TRBD1 (6 bases). The CDR3 runs 11 residues. The V gene's germline CDR1 is SNHLY and CDR2 FYNNEI. The V end lost 5 bases, the J end lost 6 bases, and 7 bases lay between the germline ends. The CDR3 DNA is TGTGCCAGCAGTAAGGGGGCTGAAGCTTTCTTT. Protein sequence: CASSKGAEAFF.

The rearrangement joins TRBV27 to TRBJ1-5; 12 nucleotides match TRBD1. Germline V gene data show CDR1 as MNHEY and CDR2 as SMNVEV (reference sequence). This CDR3 is 14 amino acids long. V dropped 7 bases and J dropped 7; count of bases not matched to a gene: 5. CDR3 sequence (DNA): TGTGCCAGCAAGCCCGGGACAGGGGGCCAGCCCCAGCATTTT. This encodes CASKPGTGGQPQHF.

The chain combines TRBV27 with TRBJ2-5; a weak D match, TRBD1 (6 bases). This CDR3 contains 14 residues. V was trimmed by 4 bases and J by 7 bases, leaving 16 bases between them. CDR1 and CDR2 (germline): MNHEY, SMNVEV (reference sequence). The CDR3 protein is CASSSPGARGTQYF. As DNA, the CDR3 is TGTGCCAGCAGTTCGCCAGGGGCCCGGGGGACCCAGTACTTC.

The V gene is TRBV6-4, the J gene TRBJ1-6; unclear D gene. The V end lost 6 bases, the J end lost 0 bases, and 12 bases lay between the germline ends. CDR3 length: 16 amino acids. The germline V gene has CDR1 MRHNA and CDR2 SNTAGT. CDR3 DNA sequence: TGTGCCAGCAGGCAAGAAGGGAGCTCCTATAATTCACCCCTCCACTTT. Translating gives CASRQEGSSYNSPLHF.

This clone was found once. The chain employs TRBV6-6 and TRBJ2-3; 7 bases are shared with TRBD2. CDR1 is MNHNY, CDR2 SVGAGI, per germline (reference sequence). The CDR3 loop spans 13 amino acids. With V trimmed by 5 bases and J by 1 base, 0 bases remained unmatched. The CDR3 DNA reads as TGTGCCAGCAGTGGGAGGGGCACAGATACGCAGTATTTT. It yields the protein CASSGRGTDTQYF.

The rearrangement joins TRBV6-5 to TRBJ1-2; possible D gene TRBD1, 6 bases. The CDR3 extends over 16 amino acids. Germline CDR1 reads MNHEY; CDR2 reads SVGAGI. V lost 0 bases and J lost 8, with 19 bases in between. The DNA of the CDR3 is TGTGCCAGCAGTTACTCCCCCGTGCTCAGGGGTTACGGCTACACCTTC. This translates into CASSYSPVLRGYGYTF.

This chain joins TRBV28 and TRBJ1-2; TRBD1 aligns across 10 bases. The CDR3 is 13 amino acids. CDR1 and CDR2 (germline): MDHEN, SYDVKM. V was pared by 4 bases and J by 9 bases, with 5 bases of the junction left unmatched. In DNA, the CDR3 is TGTGCCAGCAGTTGGGGACAGGGGAGGAGCTACACCTTC. Its protein is CASSWGQGRSYTF.

This chain joins TRBV14 and TRBJ2-7; tentative D call: TRBD2 (6 bases). Germline V gene data show CDR1 as SGHDN and CDR2 as FVKESK. V dropped 4 bases and J dropped 7 bases, with 14 bases sitting between them. The CDR3 extends over 13 amino acids. The CDR3 nucleotides read TGTGCCAGCAGCCCCACCATCGGAGGGGAGCAGTACTTC. This encodes CASSPTIGGEQYF.

V gene TRBV5-1 combines with J gene TRBJ2-7; 10 bases map to TRBD2. This CDR3 is built from 17 residues. From germline, CDR1 is SGHRS and CDR2 YFSETQ. V shed 0 bases, J shed 3 bases, and the junction held 9 bases outside the gene matches. The CDR3 nucleotides are TGCGCCAGCAGCTTGGTCCTAGCGGGAGCCGCTGGCTACGAGCAGTACTTC. It translates to CASSLVLAGAAGYEQYF.

This chain uses TRBV19 with TRBJ2-1; 10 nucleotides match TRBD2. The CDR3 extends over 16 amino acids. Germline assignment: CDR1 LNHDA and CDR2 SQIVND (reference sequence). Trimming removed 5 bases from V and 7 bases from J; junction bases left unmatched: 11. In DNA, the CDR3 is TGTGCCAGTAGTTTATCCGGGACTAGCGTCGAAAATGAGCAGTTCTTC. Translating gives CASSLSGTSVENEQFF.

The V call is TRBV19, the J call TRBJ2-7, with TRBD1 as a possible D gene (5 bases). Trimming removed 3 bases from V and 3 bases from J, with 9 bases in between. The CDR3 is made up of 13 amino acids. Germline lookup yields CDR1 LNHDA and CDR2 SQIVND (reference sequence). CDR3: CASSIGHIYEQYF. The CDR3 DNA is TGTGCCAGTAGTATCGGACACATCTACGAGCAGTACTTC. The full variable domain, rest sourced from reference TRBV19 and TRBJ2-7, is DGGITQSPKYLFRKEGQNVTLSCEQNLNHDAMYWYRQDPGQGLRLIYYSQIVNDFQKGDIAEGYSVSREKKESFPLTVTSAQKNPTAFYLCASSIGHIYEQYFGPGTRLTVT.

The chain joins TRBV24-1 to TRBJ1-5; D may be TRBD1 (6 bases). The CDR3 covers 17 residues. Germline CDR1 reads KGHDR; CDR2 reads SFDVKD. Trimming pared 1 base from V and 0 bases from J, leaving 12 bases between. This CDR3 is CATSDFTGHYSNQPQHF. CDR3 in DNA: TGTGCCACCAGTGATTTCACGGGACACTATAGCAATCAGCCCCAGCATTTT.

The chain carries TRBV3-1 (or the pseudogene TRBV3-2) and TRBJ1-5; 7 bases match TRBD1. V trimming: 4 bases; J trimming: 7 bases; junction bases outside the gene matches: 7. The CDR3 consists of 14 residues. Germline assignment: CDR1 LGHDT and CDR2 YNNKEL (reference sequence). CDR3 DNA: TGTGCCAGCAGCCTAGGGACAGTTGGGCAGCCCCAGCATTTT. This gives the protein CASSLGTVGQPQHF.

The V call is TRBV3-1 (or the pseudogene TRBV3-2), the J call TRBJ2-5; 7 nucleotides match TRBD2. J gave up 5 bases and V 2 bases, and 8 bases lay outside the gene matches. Per the germline V gene, CDR1 is LGHDT and CDR2 is YNNKEL (reference sequence). The CDR3 has 15 residues. The CDR3 spells CASSQKGRAAETQYF. CDR3 bases: TGTGCCAGCAGCCAAAAAGGGAGGGCAGCGGAGACCCAGTACTTC.

The genes are TRBV2 and TRBJ2-3; possible D gene TRBD1, 5 bases. Trimming removed 7 bases from V and 2 bases from J, with 13 bases in between. The CDR3 runs to 14 residues. In germline, CDR1 is SNHLY, CDR2 FYNNEI. The CDR3 bases are TGTGCCAGCACCGTGGGGCAGTACACAGATACGCAGTATTTT. Amino acid sequence: CASTVGQYTDTQYF. Together with reference TRBV2 and TRBJ2-3, the CDR3 gives the full variable domain: EPEVTQTPSHQVTQMGQEVILRCVPISNHLYFYWYRQILGQKVEFLVSFYNNEISEKSEIFDDQFSVERPDGSNFTLKIRSTKLEDSAMYFCASTVGQYTDTQYFGPGTRLTVL.

The V gene is TRBV20-1, the J gene TRBJ2-3; 9 nucleotides align to TRBD2. This CDR3 is 14 amino acids long. Trimming took 6 bases from V and 1 from J; bases not matched to a gene: 5. The germline V gene has CDR1 DFQATT and CDR2 SNEGSKA (reference sequence). The CDR3 spells CSASSGSGTDTQYF. The CDR3 region has the DNA TGCAGTGCCAGTAGCGGGAGTGGCACAGATACGCAGTATTTT.

Here the CDR3 reads CSVSAGQGNQPQHF. The DNA of the CDR3 is TGCAGCGTATCCGCCGGACAGGGGAATCAGCCCCAGCATTTT. The chain couples TRBV29-1 to TRBJ1-5; the match to TRBD1 covers 9 bases. V lost 6 bases, J lost 4 bases, and 7 bases stayed unmatched. Germline V gene data show CDR1 as SQVTM and CDR2 as ANQGSEA. This CDR3 comprises 14 residues.

J is TRBJ2-1 and V is TRBV28; perhaps TRBD2 as D (6 bases). The CDR3 has 16 residues. Germline values: CDR1 MDHEN, CDR2 SYDVKM. V gave up 5 bases and J gave up 2 bases, with 16 bases separating them. CDR3 bases: TGTGCCAGCAGTCCTTACCGGGACTTTACCTACAATGAGCAGTTCTTC. It translates to CASSPYRDFTYNEQFF.

This chain connects TRBV11-2 to TRBJ2-2, with D possibly TRBD1 on 6 matching bases. The V gene's germline CDR1 is SGHAT and CDR2 FQNNGV. The ends were cut back, 2 bases at V and 8 bases at J, with 12 bases in the middle. The CDR3 sequence is 14 residues long. The CDR3 spells CASSLNRAGGELFF. CDR3 bases: TGTGCCAGCAGCTTAAACAGGGCTGGAGGGGAGCTGTTTTTT.

The chain links TRBV30 to TRBJ1-2, with D tentatively TRBD1 (6 bases). Germline V gene sequence: CDR1 GTSNPN, CDR2 SVGIG (reference sequence). This CDR3 is 13 amino acids long. V lost 0 bases to trimming and J lost 7 bases, with 12 bases between them. The CDR3 DNA sequence: TGTGCCTGGAGTGTACTGGGGGCGGGTGGCTACACCTTC. The encoded protein is CAWSVLGAGGYTF.

The J gene is TRBJ2-1, the V gene TRBV11-3; 12 bases match TRBD2. Trimming cost V 5 bases and J 8 bases; bases outside gene matches: 4. CDR1 is SGHNT and CDR2 is YENEEA in the germline V gene. The CDR3 contains 14 residues. DNA for the CDR3: TGTGCCAGCAGCCGACTAGCGGGAGTTGATGAGCAGTTCTTC. This codes for CASSRLAGVDEQFF.

The chain uses TRBV12-5 and TRBJ2-1; 9 bases match TRBD2. The CDR3 runs to 13 residues. CDR1 is LGHNT and CDR2 is FRNRAP in the germline V gene. V was pared by 1 base and J by 16 bases, with 8 bases of the junction left unmatched. The CDR3 spells CASGLGLSGSAFF. The CDR3 coding sequence is TGTGCTAGTGGTTTGGGCCTTAGCGGGAGTGCCTTCTTC.